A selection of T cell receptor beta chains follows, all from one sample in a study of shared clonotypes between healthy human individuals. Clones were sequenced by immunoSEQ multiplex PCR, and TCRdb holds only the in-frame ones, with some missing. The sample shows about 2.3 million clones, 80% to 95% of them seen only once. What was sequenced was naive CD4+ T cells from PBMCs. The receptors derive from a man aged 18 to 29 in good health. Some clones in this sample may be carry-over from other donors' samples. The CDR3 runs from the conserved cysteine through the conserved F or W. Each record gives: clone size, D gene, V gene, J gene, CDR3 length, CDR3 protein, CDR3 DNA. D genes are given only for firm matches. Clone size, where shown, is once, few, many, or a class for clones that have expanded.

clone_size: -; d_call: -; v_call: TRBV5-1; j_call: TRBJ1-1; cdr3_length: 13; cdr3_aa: CASSSQMNTEAFF; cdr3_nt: TGCGCCAGCAGCTCTCAGATGAACACTGAAGCTTTCTTT
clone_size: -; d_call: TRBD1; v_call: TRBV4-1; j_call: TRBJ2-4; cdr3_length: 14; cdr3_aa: CASSQVDRGNIQYF; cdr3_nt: TGCGCCAGCAGCCAAGTGGACAGGGGGAACATTCAGTACTTC
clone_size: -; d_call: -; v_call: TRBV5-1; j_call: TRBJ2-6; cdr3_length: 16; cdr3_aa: CASSLRLGSGANVLTF; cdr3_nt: TGCGCCAGCAGCTTGCGGTTAGGCTCTGGGGCCAACGTCCTGACTTTC
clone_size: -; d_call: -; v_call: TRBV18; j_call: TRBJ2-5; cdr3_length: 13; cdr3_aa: CASSNGEQETQYF; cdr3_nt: TGTGCCAGCTCGAACGGAGAGCAAGAGACCCAGTACTTC
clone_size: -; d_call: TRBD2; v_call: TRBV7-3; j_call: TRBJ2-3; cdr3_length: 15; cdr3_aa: CASSLLAGPTDTQYF; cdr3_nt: TGTGCCAGCAGCCTCCTAGCGGGACCTACAGATACGCAGTATTTT
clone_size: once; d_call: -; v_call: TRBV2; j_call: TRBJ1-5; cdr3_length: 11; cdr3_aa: CASRQGQPQHF; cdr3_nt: TGTGCCAGCAGGCAGGGACAGCCCCAGCATTTT
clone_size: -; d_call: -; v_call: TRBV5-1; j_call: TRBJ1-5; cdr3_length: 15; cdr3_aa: CASSLRGGGNQPQHF; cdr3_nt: TGCGCCAGCAGCTTAAGAGGGGGTGGCAATCAGCCCCAGCATTTT
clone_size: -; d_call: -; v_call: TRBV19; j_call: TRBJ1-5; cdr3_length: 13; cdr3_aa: CASSADRNQPQHF; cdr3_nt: TGTGCCAGTAGTGCCGACCGCAATCAGCCCCAGCATTTT
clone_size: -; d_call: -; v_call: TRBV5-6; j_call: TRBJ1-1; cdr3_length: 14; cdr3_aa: CASSLAPSHTEAFF; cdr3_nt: TGTGCCAGCAGCTTGGCCCCGTCCCACACTGAAGCTTTCTTT
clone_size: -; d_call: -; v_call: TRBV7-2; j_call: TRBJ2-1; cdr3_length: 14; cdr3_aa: CASSLGGDYNEQFF; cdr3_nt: TGTGCCAGCAGCTTAGGCGGAGACTACAATGAGCAGTTCTTC
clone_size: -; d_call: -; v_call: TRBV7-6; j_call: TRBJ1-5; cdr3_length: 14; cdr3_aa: CASSLLEGNQPQHF; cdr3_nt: TGTGCCAGCAGCTTACTGGAGGGCAATCAGCCCCAGCATTTT
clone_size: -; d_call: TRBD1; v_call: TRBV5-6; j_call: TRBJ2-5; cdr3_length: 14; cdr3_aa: CASGYNRGQETQYF; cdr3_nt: TGTGCCAGCGGCTATAACAGGGGACAAGAGACCCAGTACTTC
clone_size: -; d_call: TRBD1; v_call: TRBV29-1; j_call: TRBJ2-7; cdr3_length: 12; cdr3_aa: CSAGQGAWEQYF; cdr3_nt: TGCAGCGCGGGACAGGGGGCCTGGGAGCAGTACTTC
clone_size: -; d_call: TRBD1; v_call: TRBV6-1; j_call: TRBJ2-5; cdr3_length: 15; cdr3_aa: CASRTGATGRETQYF; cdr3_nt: TGTGCCAGCAGGACAGGGGCGACAGGTCGAGAGACCCAGTACTTC
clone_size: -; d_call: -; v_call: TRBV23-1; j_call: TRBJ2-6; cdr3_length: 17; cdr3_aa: CASSFGPQQSRANVLTF; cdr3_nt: TGCGCCAGCAGTTTTGGGCCGCAACAAAGTCGGGCCAACGTCCTGACTTTC
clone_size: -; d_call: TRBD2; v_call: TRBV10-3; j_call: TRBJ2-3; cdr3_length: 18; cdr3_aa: CAISPLAGGGGGTDTQYF; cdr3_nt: TGTGCCATCAGCCCACTAGCGGGAGGAGGAGGGGGCACAGATACGCAGTATTTT
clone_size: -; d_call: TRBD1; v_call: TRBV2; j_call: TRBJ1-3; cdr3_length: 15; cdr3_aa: CASTLDRGSGNTIYF; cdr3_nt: TGTGCCAGCACCCTCGACAGGGGGAGCGGAAACACCATATATTTT
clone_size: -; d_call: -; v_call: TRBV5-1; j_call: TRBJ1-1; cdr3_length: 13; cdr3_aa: CASGRAPNTEAFF; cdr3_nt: TGCGCCAGCGGGCGGGCCCCGAACACTGAAGCTTTCTTT
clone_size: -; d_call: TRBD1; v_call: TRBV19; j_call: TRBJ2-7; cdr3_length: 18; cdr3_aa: CASSSQPHRGRRTYEQYF; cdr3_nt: TGTGCCAGTAGCAGCCAACCCCACAGGGGGCGACGAACCTACGAGCAGTACTTC
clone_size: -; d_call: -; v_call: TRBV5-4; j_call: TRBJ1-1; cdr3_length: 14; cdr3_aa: CASSLEGKGTEAFF; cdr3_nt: TGTGCCAGCAGCTTGGAGGGTAAGGGGACTGAAGCTTTCTTT
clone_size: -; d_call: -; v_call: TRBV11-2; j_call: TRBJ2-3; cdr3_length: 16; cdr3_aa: CASSPGARGLTDTQYF; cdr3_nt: TGTGCCAGCAGCCCCGGGGCCCGAGGGCTCACAGATACGCAGTATTTT
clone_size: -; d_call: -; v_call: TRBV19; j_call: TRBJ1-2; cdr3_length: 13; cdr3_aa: CASSIGRDYGYTF; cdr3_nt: TGTGCCAGTAGTATCGGGCGGGACTATGGCTACACCTTC
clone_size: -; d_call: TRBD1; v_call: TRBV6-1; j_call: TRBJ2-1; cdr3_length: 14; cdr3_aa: CASSQGVAYNEQFF; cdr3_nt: TGTGCCAGCAGTCAGGGGGTAGCGTACAATGAGCAGTTCTTC
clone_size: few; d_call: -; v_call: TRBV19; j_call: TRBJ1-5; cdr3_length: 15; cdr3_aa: CASSIDRGSNQPQHF; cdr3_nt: TGTGCCAGTAGTATAGATCGGGGCAGCAATCAGCCCCAGCATTTT
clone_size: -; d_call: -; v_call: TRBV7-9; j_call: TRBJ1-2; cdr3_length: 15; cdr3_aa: CASSLQAGANYGYTF; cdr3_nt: TGTGCCAGCAGCTTACAGGCTGGGGCGAACTATGGCTACACCTTC
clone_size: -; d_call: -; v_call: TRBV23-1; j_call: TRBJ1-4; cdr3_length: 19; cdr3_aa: CASSHPPFCQLQGNEKLFF; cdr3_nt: TGCGCCAGCAGTCATCCCCCCTTTTGTCAGCTGCAGGGTAATGAAAAACTGTTTTTT
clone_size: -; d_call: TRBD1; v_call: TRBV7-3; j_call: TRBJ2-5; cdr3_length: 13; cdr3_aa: CASSFDRGETQYF; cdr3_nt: TGTGCCAGCAGCTTCGACAGGGGAGAGACCCAGTACTTC
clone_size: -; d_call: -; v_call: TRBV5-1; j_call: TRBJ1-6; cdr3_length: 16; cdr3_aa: CASSSGPQEDNSPLHF; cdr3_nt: TGCGCCAGCAGCTCCGGACCCCAGGAGGATAATTCACCCCTCCACTTT
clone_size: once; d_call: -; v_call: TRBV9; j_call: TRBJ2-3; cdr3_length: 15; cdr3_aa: CASSSRGVTTDTQYF; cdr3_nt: TGTGCCAGCAGCTCACGCGGGGTAACCACAGATACGCAGTATTTT
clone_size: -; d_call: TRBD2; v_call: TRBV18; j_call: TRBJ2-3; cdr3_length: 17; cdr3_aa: CASSPPGSGRVADTQYF; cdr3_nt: TGTGCCAGCTCACCACCGGGCAGCGGGAGAGTGGCAGATACGCAGTATTTT
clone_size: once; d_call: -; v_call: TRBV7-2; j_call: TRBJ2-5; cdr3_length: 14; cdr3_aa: CASSMGQAGETQYF; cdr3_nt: TGTGCCAGCAGCATGGGACAAGCAGGAGAGACCCAGTACTTC
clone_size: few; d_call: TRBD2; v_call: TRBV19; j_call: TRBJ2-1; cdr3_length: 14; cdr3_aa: CASSISGPYNEQFF; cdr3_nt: TGTGCCAGTAGTATTAGCGGGCCGTACAATGAGCAGTTCTTC
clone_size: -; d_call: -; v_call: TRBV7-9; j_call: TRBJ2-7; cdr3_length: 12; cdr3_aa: CASSLSQGEQYF; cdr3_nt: TGTGCCAGCAGCTTATCGCAGGGCGAGCAGTACTTC
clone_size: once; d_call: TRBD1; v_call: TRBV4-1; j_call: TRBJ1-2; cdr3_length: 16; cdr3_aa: CASSLPGQGSNYGYTF; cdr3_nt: TGCGCCAGCAGCCTTCCGGGACAGGGGTCTAACTATGGCTACACCTTC
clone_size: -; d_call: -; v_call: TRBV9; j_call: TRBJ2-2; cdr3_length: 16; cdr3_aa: CASSSRLDRNTGELFF; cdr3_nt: TGTGCCAGCAGCTCCCGATTGGACAGGAACACCGGGGAGCTGTTTTTT
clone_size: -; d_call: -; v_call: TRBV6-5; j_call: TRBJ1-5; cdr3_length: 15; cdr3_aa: CASSRDGLSNQPQHF; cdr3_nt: TGTGCCAGCAGCCGGGACGGTCTGAGCAATCAGCCCCAGCATTTT
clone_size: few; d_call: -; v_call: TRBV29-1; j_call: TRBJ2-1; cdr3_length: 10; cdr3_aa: CSVGNNEQFF; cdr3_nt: TGCAGCGTTGGCAACAATGAGCAGTTCTTC
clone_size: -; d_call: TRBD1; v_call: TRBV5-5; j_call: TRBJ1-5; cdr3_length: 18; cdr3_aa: CASSLFTYRGRLNQPQHF; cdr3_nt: TGTGCCAGCAGCTTGTTTACCTACAGGGGCCGGCTTAATCAGCCCCAGCATTTT
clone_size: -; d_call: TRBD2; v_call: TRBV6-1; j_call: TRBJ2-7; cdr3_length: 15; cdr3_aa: CASSSQLAYSYEQYF; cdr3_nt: TGTGCCAGCAGTAGCCAACTAGCGTACTCCTACGAGCAGTACTTC
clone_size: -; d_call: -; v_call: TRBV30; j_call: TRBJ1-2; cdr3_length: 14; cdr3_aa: CAWSVVPSYYGYTF; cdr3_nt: TGTGCCTGGAGTGTAGTCCCCAGCTACTATGGCTACACCTTC
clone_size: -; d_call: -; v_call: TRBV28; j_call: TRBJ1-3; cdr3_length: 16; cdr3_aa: CASSLTLLLSGNTIYF; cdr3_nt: TGTGCCAGCAGTTTAACACTCCTCCTCTCTGGAAACACCATATATTTT
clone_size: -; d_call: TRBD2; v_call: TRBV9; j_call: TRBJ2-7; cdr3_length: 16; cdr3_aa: CASSVATSGSIHEQYF; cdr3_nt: TGTGCCAGCAGCGTGGCAACTAGCGGGAGTATCCACGAGCAGTACTTC
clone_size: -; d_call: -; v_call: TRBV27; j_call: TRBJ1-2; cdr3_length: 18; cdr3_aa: CASSLTAPGGTDNYGYTF; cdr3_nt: TGTGCCAGCAGTCTCACCGCCCCGGGGGGGACGGATAACTATGGCTACACCTTC
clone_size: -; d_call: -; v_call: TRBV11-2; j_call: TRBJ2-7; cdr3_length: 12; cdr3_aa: CASSRAVYEQYF; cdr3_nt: TGTGCCAGCAGCCGAGCCGTCTACGAGCAGTACTTC
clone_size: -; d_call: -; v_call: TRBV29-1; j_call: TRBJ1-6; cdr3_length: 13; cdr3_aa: CSVAPDYNSPLHF; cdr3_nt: TGCAGCGTTGCACCAGATTATAATTCACCCCTCCACTTT
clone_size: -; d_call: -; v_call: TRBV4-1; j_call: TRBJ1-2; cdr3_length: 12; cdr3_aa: CASSQTSYGYTF; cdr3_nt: TGCGCCAGCAGCCAAACGAGTTATGGCTACACCTTC
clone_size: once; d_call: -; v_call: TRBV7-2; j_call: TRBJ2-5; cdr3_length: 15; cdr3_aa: CASSSSGAESGTQYF; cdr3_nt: TGTGCCAGCAGCTCTTCCGGGGCCGAATCGGGGACCCAGTACTTC
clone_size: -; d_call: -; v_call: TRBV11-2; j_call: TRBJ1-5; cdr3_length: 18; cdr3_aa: CASSPIGPWRDSNQPQHF; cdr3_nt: TGTGCCAGCAGCCCTATAGGGCCCTGGAGGGACAGCAATCAGCCCCAGCATTTT
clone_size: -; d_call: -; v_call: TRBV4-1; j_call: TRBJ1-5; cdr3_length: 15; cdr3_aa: CASSAQGLTGQPQHF; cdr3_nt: TGCGCCAGCAGCGCACAGGGTCTCACCGGTCAGCCCCAGCATTTT
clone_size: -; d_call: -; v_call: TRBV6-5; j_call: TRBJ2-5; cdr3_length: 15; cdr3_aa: CASSRAAGKRETQYF; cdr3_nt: TGTGCCAGCAGTCGAGCAGCCGGGAAAAGGGAGACCCAGTACTTC
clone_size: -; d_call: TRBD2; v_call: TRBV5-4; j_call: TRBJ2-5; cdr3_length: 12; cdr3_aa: CASSRGGETQYF; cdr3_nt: TGTGCCAGCAGCCGGGGGGGAGAGACCCAGTACTTC
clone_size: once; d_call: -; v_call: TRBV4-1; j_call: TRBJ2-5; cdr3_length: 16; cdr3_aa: CASSQLPTATQETQYF; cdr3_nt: TGCGCCAGCAGCCAACTTCCGACAGCTACTCAAGAGACCCAGTACTTC
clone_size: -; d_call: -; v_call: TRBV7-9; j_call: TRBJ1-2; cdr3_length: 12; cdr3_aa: CASSPGTFGYTF; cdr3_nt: TGTGCCAGCAGCCCCGGGACATTCGGCTACACCTTC
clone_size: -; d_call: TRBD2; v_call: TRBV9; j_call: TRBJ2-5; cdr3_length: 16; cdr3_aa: CASSASKASGRETQYF; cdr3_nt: TGTGCCAGCAGCGCATCAAAGGCTAGCGGGAGGGAGACCCAGTACTTC
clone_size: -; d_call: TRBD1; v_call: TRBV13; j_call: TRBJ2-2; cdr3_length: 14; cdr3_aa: CASSEGAGTGELFF; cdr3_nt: TGTGCCAGCAGTGAGGGGGCGGGCACCGGGGAGCTGTTTTTT
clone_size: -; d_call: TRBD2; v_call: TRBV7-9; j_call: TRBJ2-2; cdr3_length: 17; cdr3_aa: CASSLELGLAGTGELFF; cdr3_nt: TGTGCCAGCAGCTTAGAGCTAGGACTAGCGGGCACCGGGGAGCTGTTTTTT